The T cell receptor beta chain under discussion was sequenced for a study of control samples from healthy donors and cancer patients. Sequencing used immunoSEQ multiplex PCR; TCRdb keeps in-frame clones, though not all of them. The repertoire holds 30,000 to 35,000 clones, around 83% seen once, with roughly 1.5% in the top ten. Looked up from germline, CDR1 is SQVTM and CDR2 is ANQGSEA. The CDR3 loop spans 13 amino acids. The V end lost 2 bases, the J end lost 8 bases, and 15 bases lay between the germline ends. This rearrangement joins TRBV29-1 to TRBJ1-2, with a tentative D call TRBD1 (5 bases). This TCR was sampled from a woman aged 40-49 years with lung cancer. Sequencing was performed on PBMCs. The CDR3 reads CSVEPARRGGYTF. Here the CDR3 DNA reads TGCAGCGTTGAACCCGCCCGGCGGGGGGGCTACACCTTC.